The 14 T cell receptor beta chains given below trace back to one sample, sequenced in a study of blood T cells in healthy people across ages (dated by TCRdb to between 2015 and 2017). The method was 5' RACE. These reads were obtained on an Illumina HiSeq 2500. A second PCR of 7 to 11 cycles was run with a J-beta primer mix and a sample-barcoded 5' primer. The raw public reads went through TCRdb reprocessing: fastp at Q25, MiXCR clone calling, in-frame beta chains kept. CDR3 protein sequences are deduplicated, and each keeps its most common genes and DNA. Counted in this sample were 1.4 million or so distinct CDR3 sequences; about 42% of them appeared once. 4% of the sample is in the top ten clones. The sequencing input was blood. Receptors were obtained from a woman under 30 in good health.

This chain uses TRBV7-2 with TRBJ2-1, with 7 bases fitting TRBD1. Germline trimming cut 5 bases from V and 7 bases from J; bases unmatched to any gene: 11. Germline assignment: CDR1 SGHTA and CDR2 FQGNSA. CDR3 length equals 15 residues. The CDR3 reads CASSQNRGVNNEQFF. CDR3 coding DNA: TGTGCCAGCAGCCAAAACAGGGGAGTAAATAATGAGCAGTTCTTC.

This clonotype was seen a single time. This rearrangement joins TRBV6-6 to TRBJ1-2; unclear D gene. Germline CDR1 and CDR2: MNHNY and SVGAGI (reference sequence). The CDR3 has 10 amino acids. V was clipped by 6 bases and J by 13 bases, with 12 bases between them. CDR3 in amino acids: CASSRLAFTF. The CDR3 DNA reads TGTGCCAGCAGCCGATTGGCGTTCACCTTC.

This clonotype was recorded a few times. The chain uses TRBV12-3 or TRBV12-4 and TRBJ2-1; TRBD2 matches 7 bases. Trimming cost V 7 bases and J 3 bases; bases outside gene matches: 12. The CDR3 totals 16 residues. The chain's CDR3 is CASTQSSGKFYNEQFF. As DNA, the CDR3 is TGTGCCAGCACCCAATCGAGCGGGAAGTTCTACAATGAGCAGTTCTTC.

The chain carries TRBV7-9 and TRBJ1-4; 9 bases line up with TRBD1. The CDR3 runs 15 residues. The J segment lost 8 bases and the V segment lost 5 bases, leaving 9 bases of the junction unmatched. CDR1 and CDR2 from the germline V gene are SEHNR and FQNEAQ (reference sequence). The chain's CDR3 is CASSDGQGWLEKLFF. DNA for the CDR3: TGTGCCAGCAGCGACGGACAGGGGTGGTTGGAAAAACTGTTTTTT.

This clonotype was detected a few times. The CDR3 loop reads CASSQEERVTDTQYF. Here the CDR3 DNA reads TGCGCCAGCAGCCAAGAGGAACGGGTGACAGATACGCAGTATTTT. The chain combines TRBV4-3 with TRBJ2-3; D not certain. This CDR3 spans 15 amino acids. V was cut by 0 bases and J by 3 bases, with 10 bases left in between. Germline values: CDR1 LGHNA, CDR2 YSLEER.

The chain couples TRBV7-2 to TRBJ2-7; no clear D gene. The CDR3 loop spans 13 amino acids. The germline V gene encodes CDR1 SGHTA and CDR2 FQGNSA. V lost 5 bases, J lost 6 bases, and 14 bases lay in between. CDR3 DNA sequence: TGTGCCAGCAGCCAAGTCCGGGTATCCGAGCAGTACTTC. It specifies CASSQVRVSEQYF.

This clonotype was counted between two and nine times. The chain links TRBV19 to TRBJ2-1; no definite D call. Germline loops: CDR1 LNHDA, CDR2 SQIVND (reference sequence). The V gene lost 3 bases and the J gene lost 8 bases, with 11 bases spanning the gap. The CDR3 is 13 amino acids. The CDR3 loop is CASSIGTLDEQFF. DNA for the CDR3: TGTGCCAGTAGTATTGGAACTCTCGATGAGCAGTTCTTC. The whole variable domain, filled in from reference TRBV19 and TRBJ2-1, reads DGGITQSPKYLFRKEGQNVTLSCEQNLNHDAMYWYRQDPGQGLRLIYYSQIVNDFQKGDIAEGYSVSREKKESFPLTVTSAQKNPTAFYLCASSIGTLDEQFFGPGTRLTVL.

V is TRBV6-5 and J is TRBJ1-2; D gene uncertain. Trimming left V 6 bases short and J 4 bases short, with 12 bases between. CDR1 and CDR2 from the germline V gene are MNHEY and SVGAGI. The CDR3 sequence is 13 residues long. CDR3 loop: CASRGVAGYGYTF. CDR3 nucleotide sequence: TGTGCCAGCAGAGGCGTGGCAGGCTATGGCTACACCTTC.

This clonotype was observed a few times. The J gene is TRBJ1-1, the V gene TRBV29-1; D is undetermined. Germline CDR1 is SQVTM and CDR2 is ANQGSEA. There are 13 residues in the CDR3. The V gene lost 5 bases and the J gene lost 4 bases, with 14 bases spanning the gap. CDR3 coding DNA: TGCAGCGTTCCTTTACACCTCGGCACTGAAGCTTTCTTT. Translated, it gives CSVPLHLGTEAFF.

This clonotype was counted between two and nine times. The chain recombines TRBV7-9 with TRBJ2-7, with D unresolved. The CDR3 loop spans 15 amino acids. CDR1 and CDR2 (germline): SEHNR, FQNEAQ (reference sequence). The V gene lost 2 bases and the J gene lost 0 bases, with 11 bases spanning the gap. CDR3 residues: CASSLRIGPSYEQYF. CDR3 nucleotides: TGTGCCAGCAGCTTACGAATCGGGCCCTCCTACGAGCAGTACTTC.

The rearrangement links TRBV3-1 to TRBJ2-5, with TRBD2 matching over 7 bases. The V gene's germline CDR1 is LGHDT and CDR2 YNNKEL (reference sequence). Unmatched junction bases numbered 8, after V lost 4 bases and J lost 0 bases. The CDR3 loop spans 16 amino acids. The DNA of the CDR3 is TGTGCCAGCAGCCGTCTTTACGGGGGGTACCAAGAGACCCAGTACTTC. The encoded protein is CASSRLYGGYQETQYF.

The table lists this clonotype with many counts. The rearrangement links TRBV7-2 to TRBJ1-2; TRBD1 is a possible D gene (5 bases). Trimming cost V 1 base and J 2 bases, with 8 bases left between them. The germline V gene encodes CDR1 SGHTA and CDR2 FQGNSA. The CDR3 extends over 14 amino acids. The CDR3 DNA follows: TGTGCCAGCAGCTTAGTGACAGCGAACTATGGCTACACCTTC. This encodes CASSLVTANYGYTF.

This clonotype turned up a few times. This chain connects TRBV20-1 to TRBJ2-7; 9 bases are a match to TRBD2. The J call may be mistaken, given a closer DNA end match to TRBJ2-5. The CDR3 has 16 residues. The germline CDR1 and CDR2 sequences are DFQATT and SNEGSKA (reference sequence). CDR3 amino acids: CSASRTTGLALGTQYF. CDR3 in DNA: TGCAGTGCTAGCCGAACGACGGGACTAGCTCTTGGGACCCAGTACTTC.

The CDR3 reads CASSSRLAGSADTQYF. DNA for the CDR3: TGCGCCAGCAGCTCTCGACTAGCGGGGAGCGCAGATACGCAGTATTTT. This rearrangement joins TRBV5-1 to TRBJ2-3, with 11 bases identical to TRBD2. The CDR3 spans 16 residues. V was clipped by 3 bases and J by 4 bases; unmatched bases: 7. CDR1 is SGHRS, CDR2 YFSETQ, per germline.